This T cell receptor beta chain was recorded in a study of a mutant IDH1 vaccine in newly diagnosed glioma. Only in-frame clones appear in the TCRdb table, and some are missing; sequencing was by immunoSEQ multiplex PCR. The sample has tens of thousands of clones, less than 65% seen once; the top ten hold about 5%. This sample's time point: week 47, end of study. All doses held 300 ug of mutant IDH1 20-mer peptide, with topical imiquimod. Trimming removed 0 bases at V and 8 bases at J, with 10 bases between. The CDR3 is 14 residues long. Per germline, CDR1 SEHNR and CDR2 FQNEAQ (reference sequence). On this clone: Its antigen is not identified.

This receptor was obtained from a man aged 35 to 55 with glioma. Some clones in this sample may be carry-over from other donors' samples. The input for sequencing was peripheral blood mononuclear cells (PBMCs), taken from a glioma patient whose treatment included an IDH1 peptide vaccine. The rearrangement uses TRBV7-9 and TRBJ1-4; D is perhaps TRBD1 (5 bases). The CDR3 loop is CASSLADSGEKLFF. In nucleotides, the CDR3 is TGTGCCAGCAGCTTAGCCGATTCAGGGGAAAAACTGTTTTTT.